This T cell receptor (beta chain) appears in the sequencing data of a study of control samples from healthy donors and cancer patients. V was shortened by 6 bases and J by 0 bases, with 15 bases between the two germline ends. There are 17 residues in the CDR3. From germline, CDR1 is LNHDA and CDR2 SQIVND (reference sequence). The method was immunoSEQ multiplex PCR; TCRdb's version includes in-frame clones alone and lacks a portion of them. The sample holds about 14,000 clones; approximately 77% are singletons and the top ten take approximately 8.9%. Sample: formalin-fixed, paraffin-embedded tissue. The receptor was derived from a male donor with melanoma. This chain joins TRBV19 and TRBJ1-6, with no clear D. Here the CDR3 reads CASSPTRPGSYNSPLHF. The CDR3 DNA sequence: TGTGCCAGTAGCCCGACGCGGCCTGGCTCCTATAATTCACCCCTCCACTTT.